This TCR beta chain was found in a study of T cell responses to AZD1222 COVID-19 vaccine. In the study overall: Pooled in the analysis were second doses at about 4 or about 12 weeks. Broader study findings: Most donors were white British, females outnumbered males, and clonal diversity was possibly underestimated.

This CDR3 is 13 amino acids long. Germline V gene sequence: CDR1 SNHLY, CDR2 FYNNEI. V was cut by 9 bases and J by 3 bases, with 14 bases left in between. The table came from immunoSEQ multiplex PCR; TCRdb's copy has only in-frame clones and leaves some out. The sample has over 110,000 clones; 70% to 90% are singletons. In regard to this clone: Its cognate antigen is unknown.

Here the sequenced sample was peripheral blood, taken on day 0 of AZD1222 vaccination. V usage is TRBV2 and J usage is TRBJ1-2; D may be TRBD1 (6 bases). The TCR originated in an adult in good health. This CDR3 reads CASTTGTHYGYTF. The CDR3 DNA follows: TGTGCCAGTACTACCGGGACACACTATGGCTACACCTTC. Full variable domain (rest looked up from reference TRBV2 and TRBJ1-2): EPEVTQTPSHQVTQMGQEVILRCVPISNHLYFYWYRQILGQKVEFLVSFYNNEISEKSEIFDDQFSVERPDGSNFTLKIRSTKLEDSAMYFCASTTGTHYGYTFGSGTRLTVV.